The 22 T cell receptor beta chains reported below all come from one sample, sequenced in a study of technical replicates of blood from a handful of donors (dated by TCRdb to about 2017). Receptor libraries were prepared by the immunoSEQ multiplex PCR assay. This is the immuneACCESS table as TCRdb keeps it, with only in-frame sequences that have V and J called. A part of the clones is gone; compared with another copy, unresolved V genes explain less than half, and the rest is unexplained. Recorded for this sample are about 15,000 clones; more than 70% of them occurred a single time. The ten largest clonotypes hold approximately 10% of the sample. Material for sequencing was PBMCs. The receptors were sampled from a human donor in good health.

CDR3 in DNA: TGTGCCAGTAGTATAGGGGCCTTTATTCGGGGGAGGCAGCCCCAGCATTTT. It encodes CASSIGAFIRGRQPQHF. V and J are TRBV19 and TRBJ1-5; perhaps TRBD1 as D (5 bases). CDR1 and CDR2 from the germline V gene are LNHDA and SQIVND (reference sequence). The CDR3 runs 17 residues. V lost 1 base, J lost 7 bases, and 20 bases lay in between. The full variable domain, with the rest looked up from reference TRBV19 and TRBJ1-5, is DGGITQSPKYLFRKEGQNVTLSCEQNLNHDAMYWYRQDPGQGLRLIYYSQIVNDFQKGDIAEGYSVSREKKESFPLTVTSAQKNPTAFYLCASSIGAFIRGRQPQHFGDGTRLSIL.

Here the CDR3 DNA reads TGTGCCAGTAGCCCCCGGAGGGCGGGAGGGGAGGCAGATACGCAGTATTTT. Protein sequence: CASSPRRAGGEADTQYF. This chain uses TRBV19 with TRBJ2-3; 9 nucleotides match TRBD2. V was pared by 6 bases and J by 4 bases, with 14 bases of the junction left unmatched. The germline gives CDR1 LNHDA, CDR2 SQIVND (reference sequence). The CDR3 has 17 residues. The variable domain in full, completed from reference TRBV19 and TRBJ2-3, reads DGGITQSPKYLFRKEGQNVTLSCEQNLNHDAMYWYRQDPGQGLRLIYYSQIVNDFQKGDIAEGYSVSREKKESFPLTVTSAQKNPTAFYLCASSPRRAGGEADTQYFGPGTRLTVL.

The chain uses TRBV7-8 and TRBJ1-1, with 12 nucleotides matching TRBD1. CDR1 and CDR2 (germline): SGHVS, FQNEAQ. This CDR3 has 15 residues. V was clipped by 4 bases and J by 4 bases; unmatched bases: 4. The CDR3 region is CASSSGTGGFTEAFF. The CDR3 coding sequence is TGTGCCAGCAGCTCCGGGACAGGGGGCTTCACTGAAGCTTTCTTT.

The chain recombines TRBV5-1 with TRBJ1-3; D is ambiguous. The CDR3 totals 14 residues. With 3 bases removed from V and 0 bases from J, the gap between germline ends came to 7 bases. CDR1 SGHRS and CDR2 YFSETQ come from the germline V gene. CDR3 loop: CASSSTSSGNTIYF. The CDR3, as DNA: TGCGCCAGCAGCTCTACCTCCTCTGGAAACACCATATATTTT.

This clone was detected a few times. The chain combines TRBV9 with TRBJ1-2, with a weak D call TRBD1 (5 bases). The CDR3 loop spans 14 amino acids. Trimming pared 4 bases from V and 8 bases from J, leaving 18 bases between. The V gene's germline CDR1 is SGDLS and CDR2 YYNGEE. CDR3 nucleotide sequence: TGTGCCAGCAGCCCTTGGCGGGACGGCCCCGGCTACACCTTC. Protein product: CASSPWRDGPGYTF.

CDR3 region: CASSTIGGELFF. The CDR3, as DNA: TGTGCCAGTAGTACAATCGGGGGGGAGCTGTTTTTT. V is TRBV19 and J is TRBJ2-2; D gene unclear. V was cut by 4 bases and J by 8 bases, with 8 bases left in between. This CDR3 spans 12 amino acids. Germline loops: CDR1 LNHDA, CDR2 SQIVND (reference sequence).

The rearrangement links TRBV19 to TRBJ2-7, with 7 bases fitting TRBD2. J gave up 0 bases and V 4 bases, and 9 bases lay outside the gene matches. The germline V gene encodes CDR1 LNHDA and CDR2 SQIVND (reference sequence). The length of the CDR3 is 16 residues. CDR3: CASSTQSGKTSYEQYF. DNA for the CDR3: TGTGCCAGTAGTACTCAAAGCGGGAAAACCTCCTACGAGCAGTACTTC.

This chain connects TRBV7-9 to TRBJ1-1; a possible D gene is TRBD1 (5 bases). V gave up 4 bases and J gave up 0 bases, with 12 bases separating them. The V gene's germline CDR1 is SEHNR and CDR2 FQNEAQ (reference sequence). The CDR3 is made up of 15 amino acids. The CDR3 protein is CASSSTLTVNTEAFF. Here the CDR3 DNA reads TGTGCCAGCAGCTCTACCCTGACAGTGAACACTGAAGCTTTCTTT.

The chain is built from TRBV6-4 and TRBJ1-2, with a weak D call TRBD1 (6 bases). CDR1 MRHNA and CDR2 SNTAGT come from the germline V gene. The CDR3 is made up of 12 amino acids. The V end was cut by 1 base, the J end by 8 bases, with 8 bases between. The CDR3 sequence is CASSDFTGGYTF. DNA for the CDR3: TGTGCCAGCAGTGACTTCACAGGGGGCTACACCTTC.

The chain has TRBV29-1 and TRBJ1-2, with D unresolved. Germline V gene sequence: CDR1 SQVTM, CDR2 ANQGSEA. CDR3 size: 12 residues. V dropped 2 bases and J dropped 7 bases, with 11 bases sitting between them. The CDR3 DNA follows: TGCAGCGTTGAACCGCCCACCGGTGGCTACACCTTC. It translates to CSVEPPTGGYTF.

The V gene is TRBV5-5, the J gene TRBJ2-2; 7 bases map to TRBD2. CDR3 length equals 14 residues. The junction had 7 bases not matched to a gene; V was cut back by 4 bases and J by 7 bases. Germline values: CDR1 SGHKS, CDR2 YYEKEE (reference sequence). CDR3: CASSRRGEGGELFF. For the CDR3, the DNA is TGTGCCAGCAGCCGCCGGGGGGAGGGCGGGGAGCTGTTTTTT.

The chain joins TRBV6-5 to TRBJ2-1; no clear D. This CDR3 region has 14 residues. V gave up 2 bases and J gave up 4 bases, with 9 bases separating them. CDR1 and CDR2 (germline): MNHEY, SVGAGI. The CDR3 spells CASSYTYSYNEQFF. The CDR3 DNA reads TGTGCCAGCAGTTACACATACAGTTACAATGAGCAGTTCTTC.

The chain is built from TRBV27 and TRBJ2-7, with D possibly being TRBD2 (6 bases). Germline-derived CDR1 and CDR2 are MNHEY and SMNVEV (reference sequence). The CDR3 loop spans 15 amino acids. The V end was cut by 6 bases, the J end by 2 bases, with 17 bases between. The DNA for the CDR3 is TGTGCCAGCAGCCCGGCACGGGCGGGGACCTACGAGCAGTACTTC. Its protein product is CASSPARAGTYEQYF.

The chain has TRBV7-9 and TRBJ2-6; D remains unclear. CDR1 and CDR2 from the germline V gene are SEHNR and FQNEAQ (reference sequence). Trimming left V 5 bases short and J 1 base short, with 3 bases between. CDR3 length: 13 amino acids. CDR3: CASSQSGANVLTF. The CDR3 coding sequence is TGTGCCAGCAGCCAGTCTGGGGCCAACGTCCTGACTTTC.

This sequence joins TRBV5-8 and TRBJ2-2; TRBD1 matches 7 bases. The CDR3 runs to 15 residues. J lost 1 base, V lost 4 bases, and 4 bases had no gene match. Germline assignment: CDR1 SGHTS and CDR2 YDEGEE. CDR3 bases: TGTGCCAGCAGCCAGGGACAGAAGAACACCGGGGAGCTGTTTTTT. Translation gives CASSQGQKNTGELFF.

This chain joins TRBV2 and TRBJ2-2, with TRBD2 identical over 10 bases. V trimming: 8 bases; J trimming: 4 bases; junction bases outside the gene matches: 13. Germline V gene data show CDR1 as SNHLY and CDR2 as FYNNEI. The CDR3 consists of 17 residues. DNA for the CDR3: TGTGCCAGCTCAGAAGGTCTAGCGGGAGAGTCCACCGGGGAGCTGTTTTTT. It translates to CASSEGLAGESTGELFF.

The V call is TRBV2, the J call TRBJ2-7; 7 bases map to TRBD2. The germline V gene encodes CDR1 SNHLY and CDR2 FYNNEI. CDR3 length: 12 amino acids. Trimming removed 8 bases from V and 4 bases from J; junction bases left unmatched: 5. As DNA, the CDR3 is TGTGCCAGCGCTAGCGGTCCGTACGAGCAGTACTTC. Translated, it gives CASASGPYEQYF.

This clone came up once. J is TRBJ2-4 and V is TRBV5-1, with 9 bases identical to TRBD1. This CDR3 comprises 14 residues. V gave up 1 base and J gave up 8 bases; unmatched junction bases: 4. CDR1 SGHRS and CDR2 YFSETQ come from the germline V gene. CDR3 DNA sequence: TGCGCCAGCAGCTTGCACAGGGGGCAGGACATTCAGTACTTC. It specifies CASSLHRGQDIQYF.

V gene TRBV14 combines with J gene TRBJ2-7, with TRBD2 matching 8 bases. Germline V lookup: CDR1 SGHDN, CDR2 FVKESK. This CDR3 is 16 amino acids long. V gave up 4 bases and J gave up 4 bases; unmatched junction bases: 12. The CDR3 coding sequence is TGTGCCAGCAGCCCCTCCCCCGGCGGGAGGATGTACGAGCAGTACTTC. Protein sequence: CASSPSPGGRMYEQYF.

J is TRBJ2-1 and V is TRBV4-1; 8 nucleotides match TRBD1. Germline loops: CDR1 MGHRA, CDR2 YSYEKL. This CDR3 region has 16 residues. V was pared by 4 bases and J by 7 bases, with 12 bases of the junction left unmatched. The CDR3 region has the DNA TGCGCCAGCAGCCTGTCCGGGACAGGAGGATTAAATGAGCAGTTCTTC. Protein sequence: CASSLSGTGGLNEQFF.

V gene TRBV19 combines with J gene TRBJ1-3; 7 positions match TRBD1. Trimming took 3 bases from V and 2 from J; bases not matched to a gene: 4. Germline V gene data show CDR1 as LNHDA and CDR2 as SQIVND (reference sequence). The CDR3 is made up of 15 amino acids. CDR3 loop: CASSMTTGAGNTIYF. The DNA for the CDR3 is TGTGCCAGTAGTATGACTACAGGGGCTGGAAACACCATATATTTT.

CDR3 nucleotide sequence: TGCGCCAGCAGCGATCTCACTAGCGGGAGTTCCGGGGAGCTGTTTTTT. This translates into CASSDLTSGSSGELFF. This chain links TRBV5-1 with TRBJ2-2, with 11 bases fitting TRBD2. The ends lost 4 bases at V and 6 bases at J; junction bases unmatched: 8. Germline-derived CDR1 and CDR2 are SGHRS and YFSETQ. The CDR3 length is 16 residues.